This is a list of T cell receptor beta chains from one sample in a study of beta chain features in type 1 diabetes. Assay: immunoSEQ multiplex PCR; the TCRdb copy retains only in-frame clones and omits some. Among roughly 450,000 clones listed, roughly an eighth were seen once. Sequenced: naive CD4+ T cells from blood. The origin of the receptors is a woman under 30 in good health. The CDR3 runs from the conserved cysteine through the conserved F or W. The D gene is left open where the match is weak. Expanded clones get a size class; other rows say once, few or many, or leave the size out.

TRBD1,TRBV7-8,.,TRBJ2-3,TGTGCCATCGGTCGGGACAGGACAGATACGCAGTATTTT,CAIGRDRTDTQYF
.,TRBV11-2,few,TRBJ2-6,TGTGCCAGCAGCTTAGTGTCTGGGGCCAACGTCCTGACTTTC,CASSLVSGANVLTF
TRBD2,TRBV4-1,few,TRBJ2-3,TGCGCCAGCAGCCGCGGGGGGGATTTAGACACGCAGTATTTT,CASSRGGDLDTQYF
.,TRBV7-2,.,TRBJ2-3,TGTGCCAGCAGCTTAGGATGGGTGCTCACAGATACGCAGTATTTT,CASSLGWVLTDTQYF
.,TRBV9,.,TRBJ2-5,TGTGCCAGCAGCGCAGCTCAGAAAGAGACCCAGTACTTC,CASSAAQKETQYF
.,TRBV29-1,few,TRBJ1-1,TGCAGCGTTGAAACAAGGGCAGGCACTGAAGCTTTCTTT,CSVETRAGTEAFF
.,TRBV20-1,few,TRBJ2-7,TGCAGTGCAGGGCGGACCTACGAGCAGTACTTC,CSAGRTYEQYF
TRBD2,TRBV7-9,few,TRBJ2-1,TGTGCCAGCAGCCGCGGGACTAGCCTTCAGTTCTTC,CASSRGTSLQFF
TRBD2,TRBV9,few,TRBJ2-3,TGTGCCAGCAGCTCCCGGGCAGCGGGGGGTCCAGATACGCAGTATTTT,CASSSRAAGGPDTQYF
TRBD1,TRBV7-2,.,TRBJ1-1,TGTGCCAGCAGCTTAGCCCCCAGGGGGCATGAAGCTTTCTTT,CASSLAPRGHEAFF
.,TRBV2,few,TRBJ2-5,TGTGCCAGCAGTGCGGGGTGGGAGACCCAGTACTTC,CASSAGWETQYF
TRBD1,TRBV18,few,TRBJ2-1,TGTGCCAGCTCACCCCTACCGCAGGGGGAAAATGAGCAGTTCTTC,CASSPLPQGENEQFF
TRBD1,TRBV18,.,TRBJ2-3,TGTGCCAGCTCACCGCAGAAGGGACAGGGGTCAGATACGCAGTATTTT,CASSPQKGQGSDTQYF
.,TRBV11-2,.,TRBJ2-3,TGTGCCAGCAGCTTAGCGGTAGCTAGCACAGATACGCAGTATTTT,CASSLAVASTDTQYF
TRBD1,TRBV6-6,.,TRBJ1-1,TGTGCCAGCAGTACGCGACAGGGGAGGGGAACTGAAGCTTTCTTT,CASSTRQGRGTEAFF
.,TRBV5-1,.,TRBJ2-3,TGCGCCAGCAGCTTGGTTAGTAGCACAGATACGCAGTATTTT,CASSLVSSTDTQYF
.,TRBV14,.,TRBJ2-2,TGTGCCAGCAGCCAAGATCTCCGGTCCAGGCGCGGATGGACCGGGGAGCTGTTTTTT,CASSQDLRSRRGWTGELFF
TRBD1,TRBV11-1,.,TRBJ2-1,TGTGCCAGCAGCTTGTTACGGGACAGGGCGACTAACGAGTTCTTC,CASSLLRDRATNEFF
.,TRBV7-2,few,TRBJ2-1,TGTGCCAGCAGCATCGGTCCAAACAATGAGCAGTTCTTC,CASSIGPNNEQFF
.,TRBV28,few,TRBJ2-2,TGTGCCAGCAGTCTGAACACCGGGGAGCTGTTTTTT,CASSLNTGELFF
.,TRBV29-1,.,TRBJ2-3,TGCAGCGCCGACTGGGGCACAGATACGCAGTATTTT,CSADWGTDTQYF
.,TRBV6-4,few,TRBJ1-4,TGTGCCAGCAGTATCATGCAAGGCGAAAAACTGTTTTTT,CASSIMQGEKLFF
TRBD2,TRBV10-3,few,TRBJ2-7,TGTGCCATCAGTGACAGCGGGAGGAGAGAGCAGTACTTC,CAISDSGRREQYF
.,TRBV2,few,TRBJ2-5,TGTGCCAGCAGTATAAGGGACAAGTACTTC,CASSIRDKYF
.,TRBV9,.,TRBJ1-6,TGTGCCAGCAGCATACACTATAATTCACCCCTCCACTTT,CASSIHYNSPLHF
.,TRBV7-9,.,TRBJ2-2,TGTGCCAGCAGCTTAACTCCCCCCCTTGTTACCGGGGAGCTGTTTTTT,CASSLTPPLVTGELFF
.,TRBV2,.,TRBJ1-5,TGTGCCAGCAGGGCGACAGTTTCGAGCAATCAGCCCCAGCATTTT,CASRATVSSNQPQHF
.,TRBV19,.,TRBJ1-5,TGTGCCAGCAAACAGGGTTGGAGTCAGCCCCAGCATTTT,CASKQGWSQPQHF
TRBD1,TRBV27,.,TRBJ1-2,TGTGCCAGCAGTAAAAGGGGACAGGGGGCGGATGGCTACACCTTC,CASSKRGQGADGYTF
TRBD1,TRBV7-9,few,TRBJ1-1,TGTGCCAGCAGCCGACCGGGACAGGATATTGAAGCTTTCTTT,CASSRPGQDIEAFF
.,TRBV25-1,few,TRBJ2-2,TGTGCCAGCAGTGAATGGTTAAGTACGAACACCGGGGAGCTGTTTTTT,CASSEWLSTNTGELFF
.,TRBV7-2,.,TRBJ2-1,TGTGCCAGCAGGGATGAAATCAATGAGCAGTTCTTC,CASRDEINEQFF
.,TRBV4-2,.,TRBJ1-5,TGTGCCAGCAGCCAAGGGCTTGCAGGGGGCAATCAGCCCCAGCATTTT,CASSQGLAGGNQPQHF
.,TRBV23-1,few,TRBJ2-3,TGCGCCAGCAGTTGGCCCCCCACAGATACGCAGTATTTT,CASSWPPTDTQYF
.,TRBV27,few,TRBJ1-1,TGTGCCAGCAGTTTAAGGGGTCAGACTGAAGCTTTCTTT,CASSLRGQTEAFF
TRBD2,TRBV5-4,few,TRBJ2-3,TGTGCCAGCAGCTTGGTTAGCGGGGGCACAGATACGCAGTATTTT,CASSLVSGGTDTQYF
.,TRBV4-1,.,TRBJ2-7,TGCGCCAGCAGCCAAGATATAGCAGGGATAGGAAGGGAGCAGTACTTC,CASSQDIAGIGREQYF
.,TRBV2,few,TRBJ1-5,TGTGCCAGCAGCCAATCGGGCAGGACCAATCAGCCCCAGCATTTT,CASSQSGRTNQPQHF